The clone carrying this T cell receptor beta chain was counted at least ten times. Each CDR3 protein is one row after TCRdb ran MiXCR on the 5' RACE reads. The table shows some 36,000 distinct CDR3 sequences, with roughly 8% occurring only once. These data come from a study of spatial heterogeneity in lung cancer. Germline assignment: CDR1 DFQATT and CDR2 SNEGSKA (reference sequence). Trimming took 0 bases from V and 8 from J, leaving 7 bases between them. The CDR3 runs to 12 residues. This sample's time point: blood at routine non-recurrence follow-up after resection. The chain couples TRBV20-1 to TRBJ1-4, with unresolved D. The source was PBMCs, collected at follow-up. The receptor was isolated from a male donor with early-stage non-small cell lung cancer. This CDR3 is CSARDLYEKLFF. The CDR3 coding sequence is TGCAGTGCTAGAGACCTGTACGAAAAACTGTTTTTT.